This is a list of T cell receptor beta chains from one sample in a study of CXCR3-negative and CXCR3-positive naive CD8 T cells. TCRdb derives one entry per CDR3 protein from the 5' RACE reads, leaving out DNA. Across about 43,000 distinct CDR3 sequences, the top ten clones capture over 12% of the sample. The material sequenced was memory CD8+ T cells from blood. The receptors were gathered from a human donor in good health. Some clones in this sample may be carry-over from other donors' samples. Each CDR3 is given with its conserved first and last residue. Size is stated for part of the rows, as once, few or many counts, or as a class when the clone is expanded.

>TRBV4-2|TRBJ2-2|-
CASRLAGDTGELFF
>TRBV29-1|TRBJ2-1|-
CSGGQGANEQFF
>TRBV2|TRBJ2-2|-
CASSDRREHTGELFF
>TRBV29-1|TRBJ2-7|-
CSVRQGSFYEQYF
>TRBV28|TRBJ1-1|-
CASSLLVWTEAFF
>TRBV29-1|TRBJ1-3|-
CSGSSGNTIYF
>TRBV6-5|TRBJ1-2|-
CASSYSLDYGYTF
>TRBV28|TRBJ1-5|-
CASIPAGQANQPQHF
>TRBV6-5|TRBJ1-2|-
CASSYSTGGIGGYTF
>TRBV12-5|TRBJ1-1|-
CASGLVGGEAFF
>TRBV13|TRBJ2-7|-
CASSLEASGTYEQYF
>TRBV20-1|TRBJ1-5|-
CSARPRGEAQPQHF
>TRBV25-1|TRBJ2-7|-
CASSQQTVRYEQYF
>TRBV5-1|TRBJ2-2|-
CASSFSDRGPTGELFF
>TRBV29-1|TRBJ2-7|-
CSVGAGSYEQYF
>TRBV28|TRBJ1-6|-
CASSPGRGSGSPLHF
>TRBV30|TRBJ1-5|-
CAYRTYNNQPQHF
>TRBV7-8|TRBJ2-1|-
CASRPSSGGAHEQFF
>TRBV20-1|TRBJ1-2|-
CSARDKDRNYNYGYTF
>TRBV6-4|TRBJ2-1|medium-sized
CASSDQGGGANEQFF
>TRBV4-3|TRBJ2-3|-
CASSQDRWTDTQYF
>TRBV2|TRBJ2-1|-
CASRDPGLAGASSYNEQFF
>TRBV29-1|TRBJ1-6|-
CSVGDREGSPLHF
>TRBV28|TRBJ1-2|-
CASSLERAGGRGYTF
>TRBV21-1|TRBJ2-1|-
CASSKGASGINEQFF
>TRBV7-8|TRBJ1-1|-
CASSLEGGGYTEAFF
>TRBV15|TRBJ2-1|-
CATSPGTSGYNEQFF
>TRBV25-1|TRBJ2-5|-
CASSDVSEETQYF
>TRBV9|TRBJ2-2|-
CASSARREGTGELFF
>TRBV9|TRBJ2-7|-
CASSLWGTEGYEQYF
>TRBV5-1|TRBJ2-3|-
CASSFRDRGYPSSTDTQYF
>TRBV12-3/TRBV12-4|TRBJ1-1|-
CASSSGQLNTEAFF
>TRBV14|TRBJ1-1|-
CASSQPGTEAFF
>TRBV4-1|TRBJ1-1|-
CASSQRTGENTEAFF
>TRBV27|TRBJ2-7|-
CASSFPRTGREQYF
>TRBV28|TRBJ2-3|-
CASSSSTVTDTQYF
>TRBV7-6|TRBJ2-2|-
CAVGLNTGELFF
>TRBV28|TRBJ1-5|-
CASSFQGSNQPQHF
>TRBV20-1|TRBJ2-5|-
CSARGNDYRQETQYF
>TRBV5-1|TRBJ2-1|-
CASSLAGSGVFTPGNEQFF
>TRBV28|TRBJ1-1|-
CASSPSTSVDTEAFF
>TRBV29-1|TRBJ2-7|-
CSVVAPGYEQYF
>TRBV5-1|TRBJ2-3|-
CASSLEASGGQDTQYF
>TRBV19|TRBJ2-1|-
CASSIGDMEPYNEQFF
>TRBV27|TRBJ2-7|-
CASSPYGTVQYF
>TRBV29-1|TRBJ2-1|-
CSATGTDYNEQFF